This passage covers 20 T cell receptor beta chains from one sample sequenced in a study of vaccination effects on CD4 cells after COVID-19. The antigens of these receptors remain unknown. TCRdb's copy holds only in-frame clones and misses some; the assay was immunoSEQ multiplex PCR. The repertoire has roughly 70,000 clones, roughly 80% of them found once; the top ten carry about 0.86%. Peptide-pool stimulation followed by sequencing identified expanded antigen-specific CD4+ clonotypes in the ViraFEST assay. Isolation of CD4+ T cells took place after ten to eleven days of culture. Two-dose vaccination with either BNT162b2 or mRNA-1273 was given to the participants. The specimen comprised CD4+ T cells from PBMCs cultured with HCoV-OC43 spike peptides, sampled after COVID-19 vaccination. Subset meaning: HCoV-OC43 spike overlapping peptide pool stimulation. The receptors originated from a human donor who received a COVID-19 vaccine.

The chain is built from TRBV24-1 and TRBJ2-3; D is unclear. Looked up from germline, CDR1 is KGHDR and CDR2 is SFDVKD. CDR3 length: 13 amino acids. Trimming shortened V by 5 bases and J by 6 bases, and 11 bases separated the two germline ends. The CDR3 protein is CATSGLLTDTQYF. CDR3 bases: TGTGCCACCAGTGGCCTGCTAACGGATACGCAGTATTTT.

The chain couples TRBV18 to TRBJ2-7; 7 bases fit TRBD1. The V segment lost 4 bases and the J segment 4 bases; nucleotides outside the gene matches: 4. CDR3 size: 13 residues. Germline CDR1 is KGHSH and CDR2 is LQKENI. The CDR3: CASSQRQGYEQYV. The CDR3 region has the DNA TGTGCCAGCTCACAACGACAGGGTTACGAGCAGTACGTC.

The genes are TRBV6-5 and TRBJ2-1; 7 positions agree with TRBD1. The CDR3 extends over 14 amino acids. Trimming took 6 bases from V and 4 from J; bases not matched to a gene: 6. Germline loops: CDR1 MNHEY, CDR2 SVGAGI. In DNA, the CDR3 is TGTGCCAGCAGGCTCCGGGACAGATACAATGAGCAGTTCTTC. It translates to CASRLRDRYNEQFF.

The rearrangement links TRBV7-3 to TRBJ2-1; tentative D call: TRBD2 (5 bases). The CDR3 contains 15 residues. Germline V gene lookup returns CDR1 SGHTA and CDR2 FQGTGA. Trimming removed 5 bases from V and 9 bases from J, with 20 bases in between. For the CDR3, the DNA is TGTGCCAGCAGCCCCTCGGCGGTAGAAAGCGGTGAGCAGTTCTTC. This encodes CASSPSAVESGEQFF.

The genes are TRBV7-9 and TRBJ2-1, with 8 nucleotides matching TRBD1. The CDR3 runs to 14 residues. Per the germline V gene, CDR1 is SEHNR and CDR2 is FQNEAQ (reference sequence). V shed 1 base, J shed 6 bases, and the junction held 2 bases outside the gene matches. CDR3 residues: CASSLVGQGNEQFF. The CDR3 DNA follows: TGTGCCAGCAGCTTAGTCGGACAGGGCAATGAGCAGTTCTTC.

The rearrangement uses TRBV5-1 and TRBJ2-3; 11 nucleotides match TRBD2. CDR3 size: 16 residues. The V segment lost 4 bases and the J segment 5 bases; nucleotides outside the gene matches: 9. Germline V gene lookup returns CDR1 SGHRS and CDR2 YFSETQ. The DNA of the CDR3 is TGCGCCAGCAGCGCGTCACTAGCGGGGGTAGAAGATACGCAGTATTTT. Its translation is CASSASLAGVEDTQYF.

The CDR3 DNA reads as TGTGCCAGTAGTAAAGGGGGAAGAAGAGAGACCCAGTACTTC. Amino acids: CASSKGGRRETQYF. The chain is built from TRBV19 and TRBJ2-5, with D possibly being TRBD1 (6 bases). Germline-derived CDR1 and CDR2 are LNHDA and SQIVND (reference sequence). The CDR3 totals 14 residues. The ends were cut back, 4 bases at V and 4 bases at J, with 13 bases in the middle. The full variable domain, completed using reference TRBV19 and TRBJ2-5, is DGGITQSPKYLFRKEGQNVTLSCEQNLNHDAMYWYRQDPGQGLRLIYYSQIVNDFQKGDIAEGYSVSREKKESFPLTVTSAQKNPTAFYLCASSKGGRRETQYFGPGTRLLVL.

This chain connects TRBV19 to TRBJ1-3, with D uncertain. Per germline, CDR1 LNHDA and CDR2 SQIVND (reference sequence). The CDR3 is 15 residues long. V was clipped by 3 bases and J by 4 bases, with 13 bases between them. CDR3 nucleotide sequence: TGTGCCAGTAGTATTTGGCGAAGTTCAGGAAACACCATATATTTT. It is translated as CASSIWRSSGNTIYF.

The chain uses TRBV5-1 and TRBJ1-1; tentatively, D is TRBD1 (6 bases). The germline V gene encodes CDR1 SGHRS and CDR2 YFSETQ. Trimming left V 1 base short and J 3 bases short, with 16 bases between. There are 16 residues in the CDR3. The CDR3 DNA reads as TGCGCCAGCAGCTTGTCGCGGGGGGCGGGGGACACTGAAGCTTTCTTT. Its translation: CASSLSRGAGDTEAFF.

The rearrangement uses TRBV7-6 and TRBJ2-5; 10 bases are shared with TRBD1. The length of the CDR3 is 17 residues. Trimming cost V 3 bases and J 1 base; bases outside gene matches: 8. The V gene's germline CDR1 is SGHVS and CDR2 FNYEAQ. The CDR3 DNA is TGTGCCAGCAGCTTCAACCCCGGGACAGGGGCCCAAGAGACCCAGTACTTC. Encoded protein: CASSFNPGTGAQETQYF.

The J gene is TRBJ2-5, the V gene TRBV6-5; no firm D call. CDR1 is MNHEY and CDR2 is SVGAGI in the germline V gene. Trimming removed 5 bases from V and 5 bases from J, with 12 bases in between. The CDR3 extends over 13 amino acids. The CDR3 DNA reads TGTGCCAGCAGTCGGTCTTGGGGTGAGACCCAGTACTTC. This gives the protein CASSRSWGETQYF.

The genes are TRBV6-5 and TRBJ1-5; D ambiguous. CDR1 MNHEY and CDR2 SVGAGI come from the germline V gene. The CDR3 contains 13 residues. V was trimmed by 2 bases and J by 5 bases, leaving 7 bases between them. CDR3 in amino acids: CASSYRPYQPQHF. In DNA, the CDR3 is TGTGCCAGCAGTTACAGACCCTATCAGCCCCAGCATTTT.

In DNA, the CDR3 is TGTGCCAGCAGCAAATATGGACGTATAAACTATGGCTACACCTTC. It is translated as CASSKYGRINYGYTF. V is TRBV6-5 and J is TRBJ1-2; the D is unclear. The CDR3 runs to 15 residues. Looked up from germline, CDR1 is MNHEY and CDR2 is SVGAGI. The V gene lost 6 bases and the J gene lost 2 bases, with 16 bases spanning the gap.

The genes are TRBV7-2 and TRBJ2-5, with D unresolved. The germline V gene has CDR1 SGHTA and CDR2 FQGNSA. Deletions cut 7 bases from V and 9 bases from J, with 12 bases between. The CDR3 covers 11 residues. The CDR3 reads CASTAGGAQYF. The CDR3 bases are TGTGCCAGCACCGCCGGTGGGGCCCAGTACTTC.

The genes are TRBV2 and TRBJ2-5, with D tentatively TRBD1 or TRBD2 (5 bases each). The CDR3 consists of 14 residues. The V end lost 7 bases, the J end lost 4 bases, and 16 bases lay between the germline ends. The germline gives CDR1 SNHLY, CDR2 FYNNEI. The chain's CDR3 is CASTPGLGRETQYF. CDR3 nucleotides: TGTGCCAGCACTCCAGGTCTGGGACGAGAGACCCAGTACTTC.

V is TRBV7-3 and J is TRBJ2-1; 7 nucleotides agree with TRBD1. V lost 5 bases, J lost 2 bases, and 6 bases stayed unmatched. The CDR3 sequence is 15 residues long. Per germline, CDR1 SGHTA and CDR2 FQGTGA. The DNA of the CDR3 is TGTGCCAGCAGCACAGACAGGGCAACCTACAATGAGCAGTTCTTC. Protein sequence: CASSTDRATYNEQFF.

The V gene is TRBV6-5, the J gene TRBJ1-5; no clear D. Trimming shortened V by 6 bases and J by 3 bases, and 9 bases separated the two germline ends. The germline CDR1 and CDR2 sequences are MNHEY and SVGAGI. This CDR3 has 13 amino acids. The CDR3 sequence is CASRSHDNQPQHF. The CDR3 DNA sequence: TGTGCCAGCAGGTCCCATGACAATCAGCCCCAGCATTTT.

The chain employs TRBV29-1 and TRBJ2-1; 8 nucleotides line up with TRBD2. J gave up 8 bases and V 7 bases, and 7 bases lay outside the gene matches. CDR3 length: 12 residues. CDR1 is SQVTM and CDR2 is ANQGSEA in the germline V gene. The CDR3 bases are TGCAGCGCGGGGGGGGGTAGGGATGAGCAGTTCTTC. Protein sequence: CSAGGGRDEQFF.

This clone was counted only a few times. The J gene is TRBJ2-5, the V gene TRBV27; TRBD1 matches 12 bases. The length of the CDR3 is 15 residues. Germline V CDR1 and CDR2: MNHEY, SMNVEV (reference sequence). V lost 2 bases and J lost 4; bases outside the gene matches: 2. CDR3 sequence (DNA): TGTGCCAGCAGTTTAGGGACAGGGGGCTTAGAGACCCAGTACTTC. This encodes CASSLGTGGLETQYF.

The CDR3 coding sequence is TGTGCCAGCAGTTACGCGGACAGGGGAGCCAAAAACATTCAGTACTTC. Its protein is CASSYADRGAKNIQYF. The genes are TRBV6-6 and TRBJ2-4; 9 positions agree with TRBD1. V lost 2 bases and J lost 0; bases outside the gene matches: 2. The CDR3 totals 16 residues. Per the germline V gene, CDR1 is MNHNY and CDR2 is SVGAGI (reference sequence).